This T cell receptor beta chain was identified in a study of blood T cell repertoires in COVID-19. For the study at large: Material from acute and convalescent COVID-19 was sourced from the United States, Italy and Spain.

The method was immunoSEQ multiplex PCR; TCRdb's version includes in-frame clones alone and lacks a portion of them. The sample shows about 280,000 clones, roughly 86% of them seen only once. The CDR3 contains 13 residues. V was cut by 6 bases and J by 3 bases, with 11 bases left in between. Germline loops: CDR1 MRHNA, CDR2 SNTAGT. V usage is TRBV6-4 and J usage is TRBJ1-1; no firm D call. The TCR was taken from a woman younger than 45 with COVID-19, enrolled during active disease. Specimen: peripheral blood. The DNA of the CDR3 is TGTGCCAGCAGCCAACAATCCCACACTGAAGCTTTCTTT. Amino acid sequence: CASSQQSHTEAFF.